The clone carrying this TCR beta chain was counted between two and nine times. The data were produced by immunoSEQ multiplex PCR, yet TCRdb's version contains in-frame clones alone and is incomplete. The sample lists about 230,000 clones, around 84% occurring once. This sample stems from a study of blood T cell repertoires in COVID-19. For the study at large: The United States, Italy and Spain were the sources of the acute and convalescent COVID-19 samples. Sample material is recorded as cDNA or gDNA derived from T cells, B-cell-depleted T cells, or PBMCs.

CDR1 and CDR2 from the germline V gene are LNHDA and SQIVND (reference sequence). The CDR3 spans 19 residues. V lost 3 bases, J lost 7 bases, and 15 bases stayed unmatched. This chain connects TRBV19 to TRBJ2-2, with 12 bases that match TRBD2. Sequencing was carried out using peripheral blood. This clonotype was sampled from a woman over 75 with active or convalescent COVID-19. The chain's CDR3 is CASSMSAGATSGRLGELFF. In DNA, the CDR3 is TGTGCCAGTAGTATGAGTGCAGGGGCGACTAGCGGGAGACTCGGGGAGCTGTTTTTT.